This record covers a single T cell receptor (beta chain). These data come from a study of blood T cell repertoires in COVID-19. Study-level background: The samples span acute and convalescent COVID-19 from the United States, Italy and Spain. In each case, the material was cDNA or gDNA derived from T cells, B-cell-depleted T cells, or PBMCs.

The CDR3 contains 15 residues. The trim removed 0 bases at V and 9 bases at J, leaving 9 bases unmatched. The germline CDR1 and CDR2 sequences are MNHEY and SVGEGT. Original data processing: Amplifying reference gene primers gave estimates of nucleated cell counts. The assay was immunoSEQ multiplex PCR, and TCRdb's table has in-frame clones only and misses some. That table supplies the V and J calls and clone size; D and trimming were determined from the DNA. The table lists more than 150,000 clones, 80% of them singletons. V usage is TRBV6-2 or TRBV6-3 and J usage is TRBJ2-7; the match to TRBD1 covers 9 bases. The sequenced sample consisted of peripheral blood. The sequence came from a man between 60 and 75 years old with acute or convalescent COVID-19. The CDR3 is CASSYSTGGVPGQYF. CDR3 DNA sequence: TGTGCCAGCAGTTACTCGACAGGGGGTGTTCCAGGGCAGTACTTC.